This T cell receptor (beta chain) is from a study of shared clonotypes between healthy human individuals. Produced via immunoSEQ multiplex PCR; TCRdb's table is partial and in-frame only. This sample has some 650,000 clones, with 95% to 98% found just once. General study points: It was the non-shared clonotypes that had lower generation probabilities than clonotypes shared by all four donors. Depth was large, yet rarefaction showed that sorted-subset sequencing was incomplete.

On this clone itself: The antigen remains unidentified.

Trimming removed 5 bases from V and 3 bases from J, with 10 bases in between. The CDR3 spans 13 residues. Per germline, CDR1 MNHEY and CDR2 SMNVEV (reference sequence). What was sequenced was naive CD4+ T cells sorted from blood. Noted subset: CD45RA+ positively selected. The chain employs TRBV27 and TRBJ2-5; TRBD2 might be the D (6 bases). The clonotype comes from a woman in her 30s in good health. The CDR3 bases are TGTGCCAGCAGTCCACGGAGGGAAGAGACCCAGTACTTC. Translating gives CASSPRREETQYF.